This T cell receptor (beta chain) was documented in a study of identical twins. General study results and limits: Out-of-frame alpha sequences shared by twins were enriched for low generation probability. Analyses of zero insertions could, in part, be confounded by invariant MAIT and iNKT cells.

In its sample, this clonotype was seen a few times. No antigen is known for it. TCRdb independently ran MiXCR on the 5' RACE reads; one entry per CDR3 protein. The data contain 350,000 to 500,000 distinct CDR3 sequences, approximately 17% of them singletons. Germline V gene data show CDR1 as SGHNT and CDR2 as YENEEA. The CDR3 totals 15 residues. The V gene lost 0 bases and the J gene lost 5 bases, with 11 bases spanning the gap. The sample taken for sequencing was naive T cells sorted from blood. The chain uses TRBV11-3 and TRBJ2-1; D ambiguous. The receptor comes from a man aged 50 to 60 in good health. CDR3: CASSLDTNTHNEQFF. CDR3 nucleotide sequence: TGTGCCAGCAGCTTAGACACGAACACCCACAATGAGCAGTTCTTC.